This T cell receptor beta chain is drawn from a study of somatic mutations in cytotoxic T cells in rheumatoid arthritis. With V trimmed by 5 bases and J by 3 bases, 9 bases remained unmatched. The germline V gene has CDR1 MDHEN and CDR2 SYDVKM. The CDR3 is made up of 16 amino acids. The method was immunoSEQ multiplex PCR; TCRdb's version includes in-frame clones alone and lacks a portion of them. The profile shows 10,000 to 12,000 clones, approximately 80% of them singletons. The receptor was isolated from an adult with rheumatoid arthritis. What was sequenced was CD8+ T cells sorted from blood. The chain uses TRBV28 and TRBJ2-7; 11 bases map to TRBD1. The CDR3 region has the DNA TGTGCCAGCAGTCCCTGGGGGGACAGGGGGTTCTACGAGCAGTACTTC. It encodes CASSPWGDRGFYEQYF.